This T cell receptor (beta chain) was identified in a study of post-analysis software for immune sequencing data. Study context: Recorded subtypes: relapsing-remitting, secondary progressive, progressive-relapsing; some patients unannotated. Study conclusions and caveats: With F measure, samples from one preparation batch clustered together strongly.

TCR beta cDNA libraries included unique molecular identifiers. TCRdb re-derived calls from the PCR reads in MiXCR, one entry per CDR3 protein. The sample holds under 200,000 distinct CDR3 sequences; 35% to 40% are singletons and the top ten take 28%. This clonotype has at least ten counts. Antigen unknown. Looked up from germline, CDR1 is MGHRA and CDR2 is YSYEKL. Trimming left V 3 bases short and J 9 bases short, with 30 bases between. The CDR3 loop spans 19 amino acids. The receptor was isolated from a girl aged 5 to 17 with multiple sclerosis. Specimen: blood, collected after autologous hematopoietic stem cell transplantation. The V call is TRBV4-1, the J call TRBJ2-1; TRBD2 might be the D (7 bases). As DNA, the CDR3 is TGCGCCAGCAGCCAGCCTCCCTTGGGGGCGGGAGTTGTTTATGGTGAGCAGTTCTTC. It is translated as CASSQPPLGAGVVYGEQFF.